Below are 26 T cell receptor beta chains sequenced from a single sample in a study of shared clonotypes between healthy human individuals (TCRdb year 2020). Libraries came from the immunoSEQ multiplex PCR assay. Drawn from immuneACCESS, this table holds only the in-frame rearrangements with V and J called that TCRdb kept. Clones are partly lost; checked studies trace under half to an unresolved V gene and leave the rest unexplained. For this sample the table gives around 640,000 clones, of which about 95% were detected only once. The leading ten clones occupy 0.11% of the sample. For the CD8 naive samples, CD45RO-negative cells were positively selected for CCR7, yielding a CD45RA+CCR7+ population from which TemRA cells were excluded. Sequenced sample: naive CD8+ T cells sorted from blood. What the cell subset or site label conveys for this sample: CD45RA+CCR7+. The receptors shown here come from a woman aged 25 to 39 in good health.

The genes are TRBV18 and TRBJ2-7; 7 positions match TRBD1. The junction had 8 bases not matched to a gene; V was cut back by 3 bases and J by 0 bases. The CDR3 sequence is 16 residues long. Per germline, CDR1 KGHSH and CDR2 LQKENI. The CDR3 reads CASSPPWGQNSYEQYF. CDR3 nucleotide sequence: TGTGCCAGCTCACCTCCATGGGGACAGAACTCCTACGAGCAGTACTTC.

The rearrangement joins TRBV27 to TRBJ1-5; a possible D gene is TRBD1 (6 bases). This CDR3 spans 15 amino acids. V lost 8 bases and J lost 7, with 21 bases in between. Germline V CDR1 and CDR2: MNHEY, SMNVEV (reference sequence). The CDR3 DNA sequence: TGTGCCAGCTCGCTCGAACAGGGAGAGGGACAGCCCCAGCATTTT. It translates to CASSLEQGEGQPQHF.

As regards this clone: Different DNA sequences within this sample yield the same CDR3. CDR3 in amino acids: CASSPVGGNTEAFF. CDR3 DNA: TGTGCCAGCAGCCCAGTTGGGGGAAACACTGAAGCTTTCTTT. The rearrangement uses TRBV27 and TRBJ1-1, with a weak D call TRBD1 (5 bases). The CDR3 contains 14 residues. V was trimmed by 6 bases and J by 2 bases, leaving 13 bases between them. Per germline, CDR1 MNHEY and CDR2 SMNVEV (reference sequence).

This chain joins TRBV27 and TRBJ2-3, with D unclear. This CDR3 is built from 12 residues. The ends were cut back, 10 bases at V and 6 bases at J, with 14 bases in the middle. From germline, CDR1 is MNHEY and CDR2 SMNVEV (reference sequence). The CDR3 here is CATLTGPDTQYF. In nucleotides, the CDR3 is TGTGCCACCCTCACTGGCCCCGATACGCAGTATTTT.

CDR3 in DNA: TGTGCCAGCAGCAAGGGGGTTTGGGTGGATGAGCAGTTCTTC. This translates into CASSKGVWVDEQFF. The J gene is TRBJ2-1, the V gene TRBV21-1. TRBV21-1 constitutes a pseudogene. This CDR3 region has 14 residues.

CDR3 in DNA: TGTGCCAGCAGCCAACGACTAGCGGGAGAAGAGACCCAGTACTTC. Translated: CASSQRLAGEETQYF. The chain joins TRBV5-6 to TRBJ2-5, with TRBD2 matching over 12 bases. Trimming took 4 bases from V and 3 from J; bases not matched to a gene: 4. Germline V lookup: CDR1 SGHDT, CDR2 YYEEEE. The CDR3 spans 15 residues. Using reference TRBV5-6 and TRBJ2-5 for the parts outside the CDR3, the full variable domain is DAGVTQSPTHLIKTRGQQVTLRCSPKSGHDTVSWYQQALGQGPQFIFQYYEEEERQRGNFPDRFSGHQFPNYSSELNVNALLLGDSALYLCASSQRLAGEETQYFGPGTRLLVL.

The V and J genes are TRBV7-3 and TRBJ2-1; maybe TRBD1 (5 bases). V dropped 4 bases and J dropped 0 bases, with 10 bases sitting between them. The CDR3 is made up of 15 amino acids. The V gene's germline CDR1 is SGHTA and CDR2 FQGTGA. Written as DNA, the CDR3 is TGTGCCAGCAGCTCACACAGGAGCTCCTACAATGAGCAGTTCTTC. This translates into CASSSHRSSYNEQFF. The variable domain in full, with the rest retrieved from reference TRBV7-3 and TRBJ2-1, is GAGVSQTPSNKVTEKGKYVELRCDPISGHTALYWYRQSLGQGPEFLIYFQGTGAADDSGLPNDRFFAVRPEGSVSTLKIQRTERGDSAVYLCASSSHRSSYNEQFFGPGTRLTVL.

V usage is TRBV27 and J usage is TRBJ1-1; D gene uncertain. Germline V lookup: CDR1 MNHEY, CDR2 SMNVEV (reference sequence). Trimming left V 5 bases short and J 1 base short, with 8 bases between. The CDR3 length is 13 residues. CDR3 protein: CASSPFRNTEAFF. CDR3 nucleotides: TGTGCCAGCAGTCCCTTTAGGAACACTGAAGCTTTCTTT.

The CDR3 protein is CASSFAVSNQPQHF. CDR3 nucleotides: TGTGCCAGCAGTTTCGCGGTTAGCAATCAGCCCCAGCATTTT. The chain combines TRBV27 with TRBJ1-5, with unresolved D. The CDR3 is made up of 14 amino acids. The V end lost 3 bases, the J end lost 0 bases, and 6 bases lay between the germline ends. Germline V lookup: CDR1 MNHEY, CDR2 SMNVEV (reference sequence).

The chain recombines TRBV19 with TRBJ1-1, with 8 bases identical to TRBD1. This CDR3 is 13 amino acids long. With V trimmed by 4 bases and J by 4 bases, 2 bases remained unmatched. The germline V gene encodes CDR1 LNHDA and CDR2 SQIVND (reference sequence). CDR3: CASSTGGITEAFF. The DNA for the CDR3 is TGTGCCAGTAGTACAGGGGGCATCACTGAAGCTTTCTTT.

This clone was detected once. CDR3 loop: CASSFGLLNTEAFF. The CDR3 coding sequence is TGTGCCAGCAGCTTCGGACTATTGAACACTGAAGCTTTCTTT. The chain links TRBV7-9 to TRBJ1-1; D not resolved. CDR3 length equals 14 residues. Germline V gives CDR1 SEHNR, CDR2 FQNEAQ (reference sequence). With 3 bases removed from V and 0 bases from J, the gap between germline ends came to 8 bases.

This sequence joins TRBV4-1 and TRBJ2-7; 8 nucleotides line up with TRBD2. The CDR3 extends over 13 amino acids. The V gene's germline CDR1 is MGHRA and CDR2 YSYEKL. V shed 8 bases and J 3 bases; nucleotides not matched to a gene: 6. DNA for the CDR3: TGCGCCAGCGCGCCGGGAGGGGACTACGAGCAGTACTTC. Residues: CASAPGGDYEQYF.

The rearrangement joins TRBV5-1 to TRBJ1-2; 10 bases fit TRBD1. The CDR3 is 17 residues long. Germline V gives CDR1 SGHRS, CDR2 YFSETQ. V shed 0 bases and J 7 bases; nucleotides not matched to a gene: 12. This chain's CDR3 is CASSLGDRGPTPGGYTF. The CDR3 bases are TGCGCCAGCAGCTTGGGGGACAGGGGCCCTACCCCTGGTGGCTACACCTTC.

The V call is TRBV10-2, the J call TRBJ2-1; D remains ambiguous. This CDR3 spans 12 amino acids. Germline CDR1 and CDR2: WSHSY and SAAADI. The V and J ends lost 10 bases and 10 bases respectively, with 17 bases between them. CDR3 sequence reads: CATLQNTPEQFF. The CDR3 bases are TGCGCCACGCTGCAAAATACGCCCGAGCAGTTCTTC.

The rearrangement uses TRBV28 and TRBJ2-1; TRBD2 agrees at 8 bases. The J segment lost 1 base and the V segment lost 5 bases, leaving 7 bases of the junction unmatched. The CDR3 extends over 16 amino acids. Germline CDR1 reads MDHEN; CDR2 reads SYDVKM. The CDR3 region is CASSTLGLVSYNEQFF. Here the CDR3 DNA reads TGTGCCAGCAGTACCCTGGGACTAGTTTCCTACAATGAGCAGTTCTTC.

The chain uses TRBV28 and TRBJ2-7, with 10 bases identical to TRBD1. The CDR3 is 15 amino acids. V lost 6 bases and J lost 9; bases outside the gene matches: 14. CDR1 MDHEN and CDR2 SYDVKM come from the germline V gene. The CDR3 loop reads CASRSGTGVLRGQYF. In DNA, the CDR3 is TGTGCCAGCAGGTCCGGGACAGGGGTCCTACGTGGGCAGTACTTC.

The chain combines TRBV13 with TRBJ2-1, with 8 positions matching TRBD2. Losses at the gene ends were 6 bases for V and 4 bases for J; bases not matched to a gene: 8. This CDR3 region has 15 residues. Germline V gene lookup returns CDR1 PRHDT and CDR2 FYEKMQ (reference sequence). The CDR3 here is CASRNALAGYNEQFF. The CDR3 DNA follows: TGTGCCAGCAGAAACGCGCTAGCGGGTTACAATGAGCAGTTCTTC.

This rearrangement joins TRBV2 to TRBJ1-1; unclear D gene. V was clipped by 2 bases and J by 4 bases, with 8 bases between them. The CDR3 contains 13 residues. Germline V gene data show CDR1 as SNHLY and CDR2 as FYNNEI. CDR3 protein: CASSETATTEAFF. The DNA of the CDR3 is TGTGCCAGCAGTGAAACCGCCACCACTGAAGCTTTCTTT.

The chain combines TRBV11-2 with TRBJ2-7, with D maybe TRBD1 (5 bases). V dropped 3 bases and J dropped 8 bases, with 14 bases sitting between them. Germline V CDR1 and CDR2: SGHAT, FQNNGV. The CDR3 spans 13 residues. CDR3 in amino acids: CASSLGQGWKQYF. CDR3 bases: TGTGCCAGCAGCTTGGGGCAGGGCTGGAAGCAGTACTTC.

The gene calls are TRBV7-9 and TRBJ2-1, with 11 nucleotides matching TRBD2. Germline CDR1 SEHNR, CDR2 FQNEAQ (reference sequence). The CDR3 extends over 14 amino acids. With 4 bases clipped from V and 10 bases from J, the junction kept 6 bases outside the gene matches. CDR3 DNA sequence: TGTGCCAGCAGCTCCACTAGCGGGAGACTGGAGCAGTTCTTC. It yields the protein CASSSTSGRLEQFF.

A note on this clone: This specimen includes other DNA sequences encoding the same CDR3. The genes are TRBV27 and TRBJ1-1, with D perhaps matching TRBD1 (6 bases). CDR3 length equals 14 residues. Between the trimmed V and J ends, which lost 3 bases and 2 bases, there was a span of 10 bases. In germline, CDR1 is MNHEY, CDR2 SMNVEV (reference sequence). CDR3 sequence: CASSFVGGNTEAFF. The CDR3 DNA reads as TGTGCCAGCAGTTTTGTCGGGGGCAACACTGAAGCTTTCTTT.

The CDR3 bases are TGTGCCACCAGCGTCGAGCGGGAGCCCTCCAATGAGCAGTTCTTC. Amino acids: CATSVEREPSNEQFF. V gene TRBV15 combines with J gene TRBJ2-1; 8 bases map to TRBD2. Germline V CDR1 and CDR2: LNHNV, YYDKDF (reference sequence). V dropped 5 bases and J dropped 6; count of bases not matched to a gene: 9. The CDR3 is made up of 15 amino acids.

This chain joins TRBV6-6 and TRBJ2-1; maybe TRBD2 (5 bases). Trimming pared 6 bases from V and 5 bases from J, leaving 8 bases between. Germline-derived CDR1 and CDR2 are MNHNY and SVGAGI (reference sequence). The CDR3 extends over 12 amino acids. CDR3 bases: TGTGCCAGCAGCTCCGGGGACAATGAGCAGTTCTTC. Translation: CASSSGDNEQFF.

Of note for this clone: Other DNA sequences of this sample code for an identical CDR3. J is TRBJ2-5 and V is TRBV5-4, with unresolved D. This CDR3 is built from 13 residues. The V and J ends lost 0 bases and 3 bases respectively, with 6 bases between them. Germline V lookup: CDR1 SGHNT, CDR2 YYREEE (reference sequence). The CDR3 region is CASSLEREETQYF. The CDR3 bases are TGTGCCAGCAGCTTGGAACGTGAAGAGACCCAGTACTTC.

This clone was seen a single time. The J gene is TRBJ2-3, the V gene TRBV5-6; 7 nucleotides agree with TRBD2. The germline gives CDR1 SGHDT, CDR2 YYEEEE. V shed 3 bases, J shed 0 bases, and the junction held 10 bases outside the gene matches. There are 17 residues in the CDR3. CDR3 DNA: TGTGCCAGCAGCTCGCTGGGGCTAGCGGTTAGCACAGATACGCAGTATTTT. It codes for CASSSLGLAVSTDTQYF.

The chain couples TRBV28 to TRBJ1-5, with a possible D match to TRBD1 (5 bases). There are 14 residues in the CDR3. V lost 5 bases, J lost 0 bases, and 8 bases lay in between. Germline assignment: CDR1 MDHEN and CDR2 SYDVKM. The CDR3: CASSGTDSNQPQHF. CDR3 DNA sequence: TGTGCCAGCAGTGGGACGGATAGCAATCAGCCCCAGCATTTT. Using reference TRBV28 and TRBJ1-5 for the parts outside the CDR3, the full variable domain is DVKVTQSSRYLVKRTGEKVFLECVQDMDHENMFWYRQDPGLGLRLIYFSYDVKMKEKGDIPEGYSVSREKKERFSLILESASTNQTSMYLCASSGTDSNQPQHFGDGTRLSIL.